The sequence of this T cell receptor (beta chain) was determined in a study of shared clonotypes between healthy human individuals. Study-level background: Every donor yielded three CD4 naive, three CD4 memory, two CD8 naive and one CD8 memory plate.

Sequencing was performed with immunoSEQ multiplex PCR; in TCRdb, only in-frame clones are kept and a portion is missing. The profile covers about 1.9 million clones, with just under 95% appearing a single time and roughly 1.7% taken by the ten largest. Naive CD8 cells comprised CD45RO-negative, CCR7-positively selected cells, excluding terminally differentiated effector memory CD45RA+ cells. From germline, CDR1 is MDHEN and CDR2 SYDVKM. Trimming took 2 bases from V and 5 from J, leaving 12 bases between them. The CDR3 spans 15 residues. What was sequenced was naive CD8+ T cells from PBMCs. This rearrangement joins TRBV28 to TRBJ2-2; perhaps TRBD2 as D (6 bases). The sequence was obtained from a young man in good health. Some clones in this sample may be carry-over from other donors' samples. CDR3 amino acids: CASSLPLGGTGELFF. CDR3 coding DNA: TGTGCCAGCAGTTTACCACTCGGGGGAACCGGGGAGCTGTTTTTT.